The sequence of this TCR beta chain was determined in a study of OX40 agonist ivuxolimab in advanced cancers. At the level of the study: Checkpoint inhibitors had been given previously to over 30% of patients. The study's findings and limits: Relatively little clonal expansion, among the lowest observed, appeared in partial responders at 0.1-3.0 mg/kg. Among T cells, CD8+ cells averaged more expanded clones than CD4+ cells.

Germline loops: CDR1 SGHNT, CDR2 YYREEE (reference sequence). The CDR3 runs to 15 residues. V was clipped by 7 bases and J by 4 bases; unmatched bases: 10. Comments on this clone: Its antigen is currently unknown.

Assay used: immunoSEQ multiplex PCR; TCRdb lists only in-frame clones, some missing. Of under 80,000 clones listed, roughly 81% are singletons. V and J are TRBV5-4 and TRBJ2-7; TRBD2 matches 11 bases. This TCR derives from an adult with an advanced solid tumor such as melanoma, head and neck, liver or kidney cancer. Specimen: CD4+ or CD8+ T cells sorted from blood, collected in a trial of the OX40 agonist ivuxolimab. CDR3 in DNA: TGTGCCAGCGGGGATCTAGCGGGAGGTCGGTACGAGCAGTACTTC. As protein: CASGDLAGGRYEQYF.